Reported below is one T cell receptor (beta chain). The target antigen is unknown. TCRdb recomputed calls from the reads with MiXCR, one row per CDR3 protein. In the table there are approximately 30,000 distinct CDR3 sequences, about 20% of which are singletons. The data originate from a study of T cell repertoires in cytomegalovirus infection. For the study at large: Used in the study were CMV epitopes, some recently identified and HLA-C-restricted, others well-studied and HLA-B-restricted. It can be stated that public TCR beta signatures indicated CMV infection as well as a matching HLA type. Whole-study findings and limits: Dominating the ex vivo response were TCR beta clonotypes that were CMV-specific and HLA-C-restricted. Cumulated frequencies of public TCR beta families served to identify carriers of CMV plus the relevant HLA.

J was trimmed by 2 bases and V by 5 bases; bases with no gene match: 3. Looked up from germline, CDR1 is LGHNA and CDR2 is YSLEER. The CDR3 spans 14 residues. Sequences were derived from CD8+ T cells from cultured PBMCs, sampled from culture after CMV antigen stimulation. The chain combines TRBV4-3 with TRBJ2-7; TRBD2 aligns across 10 bases. This TCR came from a human donor in good health (CMV status not recorded). Some clones in this sample may be carry-over from other donors' samples. CDR3 DNA sequence: TGCGCCAGCAGCGCCCTAGCGGGAGCCTACGAGCAGTACTTC. This encodes CASSALAGAYEQYF.